The 12 T cell receptor beta chains listed next were all sequenced from one sample in a study of cytomegalovirus exposure and HLA in healthy donors. The PCR made use of 60 Vbeta and 13 Jbeta primers. Clones were sequenced by immunoSEQ multiplex PCR, and TCRdb holds only the in-frame ones, with some missing. Of over 110,000 clones detected, 82% appear once; the ten largest clones hold about 2.3%. Sequences were obtained from PBMCs. These receptors were obtained from a male donor in good health and CMV-seronegative.

The chain links TRBV7-2 to TRBJ2-2; 13 nucleotides line up with TRBD2. CDR1 is SGHTA, CDR2 FQGNSA, per germline. The CDR3 length is 15 residues. V lost 7 bases to trimming and J lost 4 bases; unmatched junction nucleotides: 3. CDR3 sequence reads: CASIRLAGGTGELFF. The CDR3, as DNA: TGTGCCAGCATAAGACTAGCGGGAGGCACCGGGGAGCTGTTTTTT.

In its sample, this clone was seen a few times. This sequence joins TRBV7-8 and TRBJ1-5; D not certain. Trimming took off 5 bases at V and 4 bases at J, with 6 bases between the two ends. The germline CDR1 and CDR2 sequences are SGHVS and FQNEAQ. The CDR3 extends over 12 amino acids. CDR3 in DNA: TGTGCCAGCAGCCCCAAAAATCAGCCCCAGCATTTT. Translation: CASSPKNQPQHF.

This clone was seen just once. The chain employs TRBV27 and TRBJ1-1; D is unresolved. The V gene lost 2 bases and the J gene lost 4 bases, with 11 bases spanning the gap. Germline V gene sequence: CDR1 MNHEY, CDR2 SMNVEV (reference sequence). This CDR3 region has 14 residues. CDR3 protein: CASSLGGLATEAFF. The CDR3 DNA reads as TGTGCCAGCAGTTTAGGAGGGCTTGCCACTGAAGCTTTCTTT.

This clone showed up just once. The V and J genes are TRBV15 and TRBJ2-1, with 8 bases identical to TRBD2. V shed 0 bases and J 1 base; nucleotides not matched to a gene: 5. From germline, CDR1 is LNHNV and CDR2 YYDKDF (reference sequence). There are 17 residues in the CDR3. The CDR3 nucleotides read TGTGCCACCAGCAGAGATCATAGCGGGATTTCCTACAATGAGCAGTTCTTC. Translation: CATSRDHSGISYNEQFF. The whole variable domain, filled in from reference TRBV15 and TRBJ2-1, reads DAMVIQNPRYQVTQFGKPVTLSCSQTLNHNVMYWYQQKSSQAPKLLFHYYDKDFNNEADTPDNFQSRRPNTSFCFLDIRSPGLGDTAMYLCATSRDHSGISYNEQFFGPGTRLTVL.

This chain links TRBV19 with TRBJ2-2, with D perhaps matching TRBD2 (6 bases). This CDR3 is 15 amino acids long. The germline V and J ends were trimmed by 3 bases and 5 bases, with 13 bases remaining between them. The germline CDR1 and CDR2 sequences are LNHDA and SQIVND (reference sequence). DNA for the CDR3: TGTGCCAGTAGTATGAATGGGGGGTGGACCGGGGAGCTGTTTTTT. Residues: CASSMNGGWTGELFF.

This chain connects TRBV6-4 to TRBJ2-2; TRBD1 might be the D (5 bases). The CDR3 is 18 amino acids. Trimming pared 0 bases from V and 0 bases from J, leaving 14 bases between. Germline lookup yields CDR1 MRHNA and CDR2 SNTAGT. The CDR3 is CASSDSIYSTANTGELFF. CDR3 in DNA: TGTGCCAGCAGTGACTCGATATATTCGACAGCGAACACCGGGGAGCTGTTTTTT.

The chain has TRBV7-2 and TRBJ2-1, with 10 nucleotides matching TRBD2. Per the germline V gene, CDR1 is SGHTA and CDR2 is FQGNSA. Trimming cost V 5 bases and J 8 bases; bases outside gene matches: 12. The CDR3 extends over 16 amino acids. Written as DNA, the CDR3 is TGTGCCAGCAGCCTATCTCGAGCTAGCGGGAGTTATGAGCAGTTCTTC. It specifies CASSLSRASGSYEQFF. The variable domain in full, with the rest retrieved from reference TRBV7-2 and TRBJ2-1, is GAGVSQSPSNKVTEKGKDVELRCDPISGHTALYWYRQSLGQGLEFLIYFQGNSAPDKSGLPSDRFSAERTGGSVSTLTIQRTQQEDSAVYLCASSLSRASGSYEQFFGPGTRLTVL.

The rearrangement joins TRBV27 to TRBJ2-7, with D tentatively TRBD2 (6 bases). The CDR3 is 15 amino acids. Looked up from germline, CDR1 is MNHEY and CDR2 is SMNVEV (reference sequence). The germline V and J ends were trimmed by 6 bases and 6 bases, with 21 bases remaining between them. CDR3 in amino acids: CASSFLLASGVEQYF. CDR3 sequence (DNA): TGTGCCAGCAGCTTTCTACTAGCTTCGGGCGTCGAGCAGTACTTC.

V gene TRBV27 combines with J gene TRBJ1-1; D not certain. The CDR3 contains 13 residues. V was shortened by 6 bases and J by 2 bases, with 10 bases between the two germline ends. The germline CDR1 and CDR2 sequences are MNHEY and SMNVEV (reference sequence). CDR3 nucleotide sequence: TGTGCCAGCAGCCTAGACGGAAACACTGAAGCTTTCTTT. This translates into CASSLDGNTEAFF.

The V and J genes are TRBV27 and TRBJ2-5; TRBD2 matches 11 bases. Unmatched junction bases numbered 9, after V lost 5 bases and J lost 1 base. CDR1 MNHEY and CDR2 SMNVEV come from the germline V gene (reference sequence). CDR3 length: 17 amino acids. The CDR3 loop is CASSPRLAGRIQETQYF. Written as DNA, the CDR3 is TGTGCCAGCAGTCCGCGACTAGCGGGACGGATCCAAGAGACCCAGTACTTC.

V is TRBV11-2 and J is TRBJ2-5; 11 bases are shared with TRBD2. The germline CDR1 and CDR2 sequences are SGHAT and FQNNGV. The V and J ends lost 0 bases and 7 bases, in that order; junction bases with no gene match: 7. CDR3 length: 16 residues. CDR3 in amino acids: CASSLEIAGGPGTQYF. CDR3 nucleotides: TGTGCCAGCAGCTTAGAGATAGCGGGAGGGCCCGGGACCCAGTACTTC. Variable domain in full (rest from reference TRBV11-2 and TRBJ2-5): EAGVAQSPRYKIIEKRQSVAFWCNPISGHATLYWYQQILGQGPKLLIQFQNNGVVDDSQLPKDRFSAERLKGVDSTLKIQPAKLEDSAVYLCASSLEIAGGPGTQYFGPGTRLLVL.

The chain links TRBV27 to TRBJ2-1; 10 nucleotides match TRBD2. Germline V gene sequence: CDR1 MNHEY, CDR2 SMNVEV (reference sequence). This CDR3 is built from 16 residues. V shed 2 bases and J 7 bases; nucleotides not matched to a gene: 8. The CDR3 bases are TGTGCCAGCAGTTTAATGTTCGCTAGCGGGAGTAATGAGCAGTTCTTC. It is translated as CASSLMFASGSNEQFF.